Following are 8 T cell receptor beta chains from one sample sequenced in a study of blood T cell repertoires in COVID-19. Generated by immunoSEQ multiplex PCR, the TCRdb table keeps only in-frame clones and is missing some. The sample has fewer than 250,000 clones; roughly 84% are singletons. Sequencing was carried out using PBMCs or T cells enriched from blood (not recorded which). The receptors originated from a woman in her 40s who had recovered from COVID-19.

The chain has TRBV28 and TRBJ2-2, with D possibly matching TRBD1 (6 bases). V shed 1 base and J shed 9 bases, with 15 bases lying between them. Germline V gene sequence: CDR1 MDHEN, CDR2 SYDVKM. The CDR3 spans 15 residues. The CDR3 is CASSLYGQIARELFF. CDR3 DNA: TGTGCCAGCAGTTTATATGGACAGATTGCTCGGGAGCTGTTTTTT. Supplemented by reference TRBV28 and TRBJ2-2, the full variable domain reads DVKVTQSSRYLVKRTGEKVFLECVQDMDHENMFWYRQDPGLGLRLIYFSYDVKMKEKGDIPEGYSVSREKKERFSLILESASTNQTSMYLCASSLYGQIARELFFGEGSRLTVL.

This clone has a single count. V usage is TRBV5-1 and J usage is TRBJ1-4; 10 bases map to TRBD1. Per germline, CDR1 SGHRS and CDR2 YFSETQ. CDR3 length: 14 residues. With V trimmed by 3 bases and J by 7 bases, 3 bases remained unmatched. As DNA, the CDR3 is TGCGCCAGCAGCTGGGGGACAGGGGTTGAAAAACTGTTTTTT. The encoded protein is CASSWGTGVEKLFF.

This sequence joins TRBV6-5 and TRBJ2-7; TRBD1 matches 8 bases. This CDR3 is 15 amino acids long. Trimming at V came to 2 bases and at J to 3 bases, leaving 6 bases not matched to a gene. Germline V gene sequence: CDR1 MNHEY, CDR2 SVGAGI. CDR3 DNA: TGTGCCAGCAGTTACCCCGGGACAGGAAGCTACGAGCAGTACTTC. Encoded protein: CASSYPGTGSYEQYF.

The chain carries TRBV7-3 and TRBJ2-1; 9 bases are shared with TRBD2. The CDR3 is 19 amino acids. Germline V CDR1 and CDR2: SGHTA, FQGTGA. V shed 5 bases and J 0 bases; nucleotides not matched to a gene: 14. In nucleotides, the CDR3 is TGTGCCAGCAGCCCGCAAGGGGCGGGGGGGACCGTCTCCTACAATGAGCAGTTCTTC. The encoded protein is CASSPQGAGGTVSYNEQFF.

The chain carries TRBV6-2 or TRBV6-3 and TRBJ2-1; 8 bases are shared with TRBD2. In germline, CDR1 is MNHEY, CDR2 SVGEGT. The CDR3 has 16 residues. V dropped 5 bases and J dropped 3; count of bases not matched to a gene: 9. The CDR3, as DNA: TGTGCCAGCAGTAGTCAAGCGGGAGATCGCTACAATGAGCAGTTCTTC. This codes for CASSSQAGDRYNEQFF.

The chain recombines TRBV28 with TRBJ2-7; maybe TRBD1 (5 bases). The CDR3 extends over 15 amino acids. The germline V gene has CDR1 MDHEN and CDR2 SYDVKM. The V and J ends lost 6 bases and 3 bases respectively, with 18 bases between them. The CDR3 DNA is TGTGCCAGCAGCGTGCGGACAACCTGGGGCTACGAGCAGTACTTC. Protein: CASSVRTTWGYEQYF.

The V and J genes are TRBV5-1 and TRBJ1-2; D gene unclear. Germline V gene sequence: CDR1 SGHRS, CDR2 YFSETQ. Trimming stripped 1 base from V and 8 bases from J, with 12 bases between. This CDR3 comprises 13 residues. The CDR3 protein is CASSLLGSGGYTF. The CDR3 DNA is TGCGCCAGCAGCTTGTTGGGGTCGGGAGGCTACACCTTC.

The rearrangement links TRBV7-9 to TRBJ1-1; TRBD1 agrees at 8 bases. V trimming: 5 bases; J trimming: 3 bases; junction bases outside the gene matches: 8. The CDR3 sequence is 15 residues long. CDR1 is SEHNR, CDR2 FQNEAQ, per germline (reference sequence). CDR3 region: CASSDWTGRDTEAFF. The CDR3 DNA reads TGTGCCAGCAGCGACTGGACAGGGAGGGACACTGAAGCTTTCTTT. The variable domain in full, completed from reference TRBV7-9 and TRBJ1-1, reads DTGVSQNPRHKITKRGQNVTFRCDPISEHNRLYWYRQTLGQGPEFLTYFQNEAQLEKSRLLSDRFSAERPKGSFSTLEIQRTEQGDSAMYLCASSDWTGRDTEAFFGQGTRLTVV.